This T cell receptor beta chain stems from a study of beta chain bispecific antibodies for T cell cancers. General study results and limits: In these mixed samples, most targeted TRBV reads derived from the leukemia cell line.

TCRdb reprocessed the 5' RACE reads with MiXCR, giving one entry per CDR3 protein. The sample lists 15,000 to 20,000 distinct CDR3 sequences, 2.1% occurring once. Blood mononuclear cells were expanded for three to four days using either OKT3 anti-CD3 antibody or CD3/CD28 beads. This clonotype was counted at least ten times. The target antigen is unknown. CDR1 SGHDN and CDR2 FVKESK come from the germline V gene. The V end lost 0 bases, the J end lost 6 bases, and 14 bases lay between the germline ends. This CDR3 is built from 16 residues. The source of this sequence is a human donor in good health. Some clones in this sample may be carry-over from other donors' samples. The V and J genes are TRBV14 and TRBJ2-2, with a weak D call TRBD1 (6 bases). Sample: healthy donor T cells cultured with leukemia cells. The CDR3 region is CASSQDKGGPPGELFF. CDR3 sequence (DNA): TGTGCCAGCAGCCAAGATAAAGGGGGACCCCCCGGGGAGCTGTTTTTT.